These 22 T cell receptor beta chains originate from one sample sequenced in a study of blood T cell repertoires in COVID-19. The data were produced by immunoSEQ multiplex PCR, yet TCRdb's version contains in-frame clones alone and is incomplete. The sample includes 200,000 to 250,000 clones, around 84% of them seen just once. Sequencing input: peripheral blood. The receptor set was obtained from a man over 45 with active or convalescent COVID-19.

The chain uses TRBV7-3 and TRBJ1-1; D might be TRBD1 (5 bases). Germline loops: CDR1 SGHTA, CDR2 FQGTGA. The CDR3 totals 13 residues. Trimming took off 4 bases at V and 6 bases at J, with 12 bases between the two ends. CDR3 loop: CASSYDRGSEAFF. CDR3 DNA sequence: TGTGCCAGCAGCTACGATAGGGGTTCTGAAGCTTTCTTT.

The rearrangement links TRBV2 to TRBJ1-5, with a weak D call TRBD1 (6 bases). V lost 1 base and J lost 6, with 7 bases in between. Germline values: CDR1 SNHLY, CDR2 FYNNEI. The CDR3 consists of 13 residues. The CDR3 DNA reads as TGTGCCAGCAGTGAAGTCAGGGGTCAGCCCCAGCATTTT. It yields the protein CASSEVRGQPQHF.

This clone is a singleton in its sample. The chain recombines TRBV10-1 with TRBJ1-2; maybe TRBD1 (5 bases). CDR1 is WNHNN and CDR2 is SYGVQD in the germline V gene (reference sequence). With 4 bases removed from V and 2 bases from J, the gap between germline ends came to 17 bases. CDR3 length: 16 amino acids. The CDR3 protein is CASSVRGAKRNYGYTF. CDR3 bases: TGCGCCAGCAGTGTTCGTGGGGCGAAAAGGAACTATGGCTACACCTTC.

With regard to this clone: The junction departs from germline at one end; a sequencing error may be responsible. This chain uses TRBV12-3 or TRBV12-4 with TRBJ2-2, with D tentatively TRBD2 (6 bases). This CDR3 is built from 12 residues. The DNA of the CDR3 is TGTGCCAGCAGTACGGAGGGACGTTTCCCGTATTTT. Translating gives CASSTEGRFPYF.

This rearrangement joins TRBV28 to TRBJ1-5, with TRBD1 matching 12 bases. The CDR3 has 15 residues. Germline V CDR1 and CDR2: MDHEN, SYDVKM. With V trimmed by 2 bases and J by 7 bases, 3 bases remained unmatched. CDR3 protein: CASSLGTGGGQPQHF. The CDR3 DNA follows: TGTGCCAGCAGTTTAGGGACAGGGGGCGGCCAGCCCCAGCATTTT.

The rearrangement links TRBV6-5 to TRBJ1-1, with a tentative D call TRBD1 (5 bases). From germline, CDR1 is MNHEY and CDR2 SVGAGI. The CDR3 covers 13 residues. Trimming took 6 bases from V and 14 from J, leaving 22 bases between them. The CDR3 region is CASRLSGEGFQFF. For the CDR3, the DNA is TGTGCCAGCAGACTCTCGGGGGAGGGTTTTCAGTTCTTT.

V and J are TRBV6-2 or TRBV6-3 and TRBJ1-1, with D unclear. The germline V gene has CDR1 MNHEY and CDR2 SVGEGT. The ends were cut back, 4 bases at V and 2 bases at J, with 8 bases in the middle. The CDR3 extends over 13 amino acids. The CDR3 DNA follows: TGTGCCAGCAGTTTACGCCTAAACACTGAAGCTTTCTTT. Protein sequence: CASSLRLNTEAFF.

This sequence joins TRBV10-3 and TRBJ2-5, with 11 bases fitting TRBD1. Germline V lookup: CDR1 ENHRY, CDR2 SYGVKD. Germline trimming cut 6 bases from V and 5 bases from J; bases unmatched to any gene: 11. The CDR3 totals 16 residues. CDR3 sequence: CAIRGGTGGREETQYF. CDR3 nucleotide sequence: TGTGCCATCAGAGGAGGGACAGGGGGTCGCGAGGAGACCCAGTACTTC.

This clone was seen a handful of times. The CDR3 coding sequence is TGTGCCAGCAGCCCCCAGGAACTAGCGGGGGGGTCGAGGGACAATGAGCAGTTCTTC. Translated, it gives CASSPQELAGGSRDNEQFF. This chain links TRBV9 with TRBJ2-1, with TRBD2 matching 13 bases. The CDR3 sequence is 19 residues long. V trimming: 4 bases; J trimming: 5 bases; junction bases outside the gene matches: 15. Germline V CDR1 and CDR2: SGDLS, YYNGEE.

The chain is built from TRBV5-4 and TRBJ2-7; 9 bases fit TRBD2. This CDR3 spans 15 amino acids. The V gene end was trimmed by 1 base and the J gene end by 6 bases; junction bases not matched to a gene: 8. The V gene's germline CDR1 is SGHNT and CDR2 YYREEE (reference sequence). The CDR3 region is CASSLKVAGDPEQYF. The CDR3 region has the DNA TGTGCCAGCAGCTTGAAGGTAGCGGGGGATCCCGAGCAGTACTTC.

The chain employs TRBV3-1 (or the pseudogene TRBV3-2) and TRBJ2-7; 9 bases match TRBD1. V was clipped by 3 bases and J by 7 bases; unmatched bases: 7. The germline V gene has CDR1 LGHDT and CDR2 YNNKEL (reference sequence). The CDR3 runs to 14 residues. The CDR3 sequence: CASSQGGQGREQYF. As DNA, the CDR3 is TGTGCCAGCAGCCAGGGGGGACAGGGCCGAGAGCAGTACTTC.

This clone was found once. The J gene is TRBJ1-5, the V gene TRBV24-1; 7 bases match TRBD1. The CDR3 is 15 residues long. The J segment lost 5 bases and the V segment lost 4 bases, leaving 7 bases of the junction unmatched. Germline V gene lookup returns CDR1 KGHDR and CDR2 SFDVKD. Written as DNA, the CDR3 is TGTGCCACCAGTGACTCTGGACAGGATCATCAGCCCCAGCATTTT. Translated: CATSDSGQDHQPQHF.

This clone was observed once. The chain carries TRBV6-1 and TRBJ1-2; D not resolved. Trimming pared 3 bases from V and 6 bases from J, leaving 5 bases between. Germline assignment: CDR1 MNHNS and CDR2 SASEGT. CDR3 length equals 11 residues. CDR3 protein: CASSDFNGYTF. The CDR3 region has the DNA TGTGCCAGCAGTGATTTTAATGGCTACACCTTC.

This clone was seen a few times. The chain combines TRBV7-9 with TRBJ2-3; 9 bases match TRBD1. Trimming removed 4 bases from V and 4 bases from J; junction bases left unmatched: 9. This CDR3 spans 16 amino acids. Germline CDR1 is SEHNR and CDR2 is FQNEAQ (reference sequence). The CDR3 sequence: CASSSGQGLFADTQYF. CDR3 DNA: TGTGCCAGCAGCTCGGGACAGGGATTATTCGCAGATACGCAGTATTTT.

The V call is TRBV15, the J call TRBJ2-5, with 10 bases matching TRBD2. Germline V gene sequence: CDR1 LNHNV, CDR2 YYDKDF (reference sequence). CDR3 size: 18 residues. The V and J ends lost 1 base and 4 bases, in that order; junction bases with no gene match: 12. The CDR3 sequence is CATSRGRTSGSVGETQYF. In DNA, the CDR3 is TGTGCCACCAGCAGAGGTCGGACTAGCGGTAGCGTGGGAGAGACCCAGTACTTC.

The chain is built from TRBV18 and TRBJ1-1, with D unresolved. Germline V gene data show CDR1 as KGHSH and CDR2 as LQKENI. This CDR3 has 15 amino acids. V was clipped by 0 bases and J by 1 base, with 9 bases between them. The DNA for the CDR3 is TGTGCCAGCTCACCACCTAATGGCAGGAACACTGAAGCTTTCTTT. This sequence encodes CASSPPNGRNTEAFF.

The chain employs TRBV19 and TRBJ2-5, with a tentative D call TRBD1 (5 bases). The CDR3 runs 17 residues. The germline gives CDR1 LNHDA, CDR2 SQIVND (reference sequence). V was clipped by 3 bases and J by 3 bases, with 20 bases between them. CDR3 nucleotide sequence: TGTGCCAGTAGTATTCGCAGGGTGGTGATTGGAAAAGAGACCCAGTACTTC. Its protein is CASSIRRVVIGKETQYF.

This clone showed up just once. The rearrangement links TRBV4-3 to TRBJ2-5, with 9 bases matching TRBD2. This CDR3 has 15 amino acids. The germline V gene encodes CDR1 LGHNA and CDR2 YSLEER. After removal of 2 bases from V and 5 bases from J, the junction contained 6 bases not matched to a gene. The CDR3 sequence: CASSQFWREGETQYF. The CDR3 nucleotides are TGCGCCAGCAGCCAATTCTGGCGGGAGGGGGAGACCCAGTACTTC.

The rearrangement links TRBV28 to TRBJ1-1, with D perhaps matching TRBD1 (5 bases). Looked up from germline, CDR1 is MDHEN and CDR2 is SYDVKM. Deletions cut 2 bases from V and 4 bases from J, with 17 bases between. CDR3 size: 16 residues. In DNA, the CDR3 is TGTGCCAGCAGTTTAAATCGGTGGGGGGTAACCACTGAAGCTTTCTTT. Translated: CASSLNRWGVTTEAFF. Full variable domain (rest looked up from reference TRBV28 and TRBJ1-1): DVKVTQSSRYLVKRTGEKVFLECVQDMDHENMFWYRQDPGLGLRLIYFSYDVKMKEKGDIPEGYSVSREKKERFSLILESASTNQTSMYLCASSLNRWGVTTEAFFGQGTRLTVV.

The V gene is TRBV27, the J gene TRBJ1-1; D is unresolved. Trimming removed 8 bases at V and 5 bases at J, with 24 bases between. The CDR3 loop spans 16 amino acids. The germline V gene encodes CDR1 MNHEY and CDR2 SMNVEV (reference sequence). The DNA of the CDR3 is TGTGCCAGCGGTAGCGTGTTTAGGAGCCCCAGGACTGAAGCTTTCTTT. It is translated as CASGSVFRSPRTEAFF.

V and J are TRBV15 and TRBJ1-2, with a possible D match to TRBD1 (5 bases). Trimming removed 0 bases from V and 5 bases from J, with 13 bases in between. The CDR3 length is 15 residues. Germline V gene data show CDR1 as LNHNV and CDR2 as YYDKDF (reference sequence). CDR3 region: CATSREGRADYGYTF. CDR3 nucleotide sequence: TGTGCCACCAGCAGAGAAGGCAGGGCGGATTATGGCTACACCTTC.

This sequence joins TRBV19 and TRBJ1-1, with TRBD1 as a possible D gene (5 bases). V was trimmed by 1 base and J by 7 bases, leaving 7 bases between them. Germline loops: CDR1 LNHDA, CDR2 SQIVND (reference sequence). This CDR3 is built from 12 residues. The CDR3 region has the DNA TGTGCCAGTAGTATAGGACAGATTGAAGCTTTCTTT. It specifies CASSIGQIEAFF.